This T cell receptor beta chain was sequenced for a study of T cell changes during pregnancy in multiple sclerosis. Regarding this clone: Within the sample, other DNA sequences also encode this same CDR3.

The data were produced by immunoSEQ multiplex PCR, yet TCRdb's version contains in-frame clones alone and is incomplete. This table holds about 23,000 clones, around 89% found once. Trimming took 1 base from V and 0 from J, leaving 3 bases between them. This CDR3 contains 13 residues. Germline V gene lookup returns CDR1 SQVTM and CDR2 ANQGSEA. The rearrangement links TRBV29-1 to TRBJ2-2; D gene uncertain. The TCR originated in a female donor with multiple sclerosis, enrolled in a pregnancy study. The source material was CD8+ T cells from peripheral blood mononuclear cells, sampled in the first trimester of pregnancy. CDR3 region: CSVEAANTGELFF. The CDR3 nucleotides are TGCAGCGTTGAAGCAGCGAACACCGGGGAGCTGTTTTTT.